This T cell receptor beta chain derives from a study of hypomethylating agent response in myelodysplastic syndrome. Study-wide background: Either azacitidine (about 75% of the 11) or decitabine (3 of 11) was given.

Data came from immunoSEQ multiplex PCR; TCRdb stores just in-frame clones and leaves some out. The sample consists of 6,500 or so clones, more than 75% of them appearing once. This CDR3 spans 17 amino acids. Trimming cost V 0 bases and J 2 bases, with 17 bases left between them. The germline gives CDR1 SGHRS, CDR2 YFSETQ. The clonotype comes from a human donor with myelodysplastic syndrome. This chain links TRBV5-1 with TRBJ2-5, with D perhaps assigned TRBD1 or TRBD2 (6 bases each). Source: bone marrow, taken before or after starting hypomethylating agent treatment for myelodysplastic syndrome (not recorded which). This chain's CDR3 is CASSLDLAEGGQETQYF. The CDR3 DNA sequence: TGCGCCAGCAGCTTGGATCTGGCGGAGGGGGGACAAGAGACCCAGTACTTC.